This T cell receptor beta chain was recorded in a study of T cell repertoires in cytomegalovirus infection. On the study more broadly: Used in the study were CMV epitopes, some recently identified and HLA-C-restricted, others well-studied and HLA-B-restricted. Public TCR beta signatures provided an indication of both CMV infection and a matching HLA type. General study points: There were HLA-C-restricted CMV-specific TCR beta clonotypes dominating the ex vivo response. Of the TCR beta families, the public ones yielded a cumulative frequency that identified carriers of CMV plus the relevant HLA.

Concerning this clonotype: Its cognate antigen is unknown.

The ends lost 5 bases at V and 9 bases at J; junction bases unmatched: 10. In germline, CDR1 is SGHAT, CDR2 FQNNGV. This CDR3 is 16 amino acids long. One entry per CDR3 protein, called by TCRdb with MiXCR from the reads. Of 550,000 to 700,000 distinct CDR3 sequences listed, about 39% were seen once; the top ten hold 48%. The sequence came from a human donor in good health (CMV status not recorded). Some clones in this sample may be carry-over from other donors' samples. This specimen consisted of cultured PBMCs, obtained from culture after CMV antigen stimulation. V is TRBV11-2 and J is TRBJ2-1; TRBD2 matches at 13 bases. Here the CDR3 reads CASSRTSGSPASEQFF. The CDR3, as DNA: TGTGCCAGCAGCCGGACTAGCGGGAGTCCTGCGAGTGAGCAGTTCTTC.